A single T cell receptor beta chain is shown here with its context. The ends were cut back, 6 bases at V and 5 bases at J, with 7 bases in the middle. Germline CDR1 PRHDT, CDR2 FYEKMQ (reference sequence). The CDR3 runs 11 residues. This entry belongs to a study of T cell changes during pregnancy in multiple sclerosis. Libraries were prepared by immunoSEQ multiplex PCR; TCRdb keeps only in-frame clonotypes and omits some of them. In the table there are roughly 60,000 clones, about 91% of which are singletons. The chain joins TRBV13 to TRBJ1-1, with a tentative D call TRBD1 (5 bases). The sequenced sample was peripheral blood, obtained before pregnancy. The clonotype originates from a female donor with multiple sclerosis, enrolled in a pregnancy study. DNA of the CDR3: TGTGCCAGCAGGGGGGGTACTGAAGCTTTCTTT. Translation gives CASRGGTEAFF.